The 12 T cell receptor beta chains below come from one sample, sequenced in a study of blood T cell repertoires in COVID-19. Profiling relied on immunoSEQ multiplex PCR, and the TCRdb table lists in-frame clones only, not all of them. Counted here are about 170,000 clones, over 80% occurring once; the ten biggest clones make up approximately 4.6%. Input material: peripheral blood. Receptor source: a woman between 50 and 59 years old with acute or convalescent COVID-19.

The rearrangement links TRBV19 to TRBJ1-3; D perhaps matches TRBD1 (5 bases). Germline CDR1 reads LNHDA; CDR2 reads SQIVND (reference sequence). This CDR3 has 15 amino acids. Trimming left V 7 bases short and J 4 bases short, with 17 bases between. The CDR3 is CASTQDRASGNTIYF. The CDR3 DNA follows: TGTGCCAGTACCCAAGACAGAGCGTCCGGAAACACCATATATTTT.

This clone was counted a single time. The V call is TRBV6-4, the J call TRBJ2-3; D is unclear. Trimming left V 2 bases short and J 0 bases short, with 3 bases between. Looked up from germline, CDR1 is MRHNA and CDR2 is SNTAGT. The CDR3 is made up of 13 amino acids. CDR3 DNA: TGTGCCAGCAGTGACCGTAGCACAGATACGCAGTATTTT. Its protein product is CASSDRSTDTQYF.

This chain uses TRBV28 with TRBJ1-2, with a weak D call TRBD1 (5 bases). Deletions cut 6 bases from V and 8 bases from J, with 19 bases between. The CDR3 totals 14 residues. Per germline, CDR1 MDHEN and CDR2 SYDVKM. CDR3 residues: CASSSPGVGRGYTF. The CDR3 nucleotides read TGTGCCAGCAGCTCGCCGGGGGTTGGGCGAGGCTACACCTTC.

In this sample, this clone turned up a few times. This chain uses TRBV29-1 with TRBJ1-1, with a tentative D call TRBD1 (5 bases). Germline V CDR1 and CDR2: SQVTM, ANQGSEA. Trimming left V 8 bases short and J 4 bases short, with 17 bases between. CDR3 length: 13 amino acids. The CDR3 here is CSSYLGGGTEAFF. The CDR3 nucleotides read TGCAGCTCCTACCTGGGGGGAGGCACTGAAGCTTTCTTT.

The CDR3, as DNA: TGTGCCAGCAGCGCAACAACAGCGAACACTGAAGCTTTCTTT. Translation: CASSATTANTEAFF. V gene TRBV7-9 combines with J gene TRBJ1-1, with unresolved D. The germline V gene encodes CDR1 SEHNR and CDR2 FQNEAQ (reference sequence). The V gene lost 5 bases and the J gene lost 1 base, with 11 bases spanning the gap. This CDR3 has 14 amino acids.

V gene TRBV9 combines with J gene TRBJ2-5; D possibly corresponds to TRBD2 (5 bases). V lost 0 bases, J lost 5 bases, and 14 bases lay in between. Germline V gene sequence: CDR1 SGDLS, CDR2 YYNGEE. CDR3 length: 15 amino acids. Here the CDR3 reads CASSVGGVPGETQYF. Here the CDR3 DNA reads TGTGCCAGCAGCGTAGGTGGCGTCCCGGGGGAGACCCAGTACTTC.

The rearrangement links TRBV6-1 to TRBJ2-2; 13 bases map to TRBD2. V was clipped by 3 bases and J by 6 bases; unmatched bases: 4. Germline V CDR1 and CDR2: MNHNS, SASEGT. The CDR3 length is 16 residues. The CDR3 here is CASSDFGLAGAGELFF. The CDR3 DNA sequence: TGTGCCAGCAGTGACTTTGGACTAGCGGGAGCCGGGGAGCTGTTTTTT.

The CDR3 reads CASSPGTSDTDTQYF. DNA for the CDR3: TGTGCCAGCAGCCCGGGGACTAGCGACACAGATACGCAGTATTTT. The chain has TRBV5-8 and TRBJ2-3, with TRBD2 matching over 10 bases. This CDR3 comprises 15 residues. Looked up from germline, CDR1 is SGHTS and CDR2 is YDEGEE. V lost 4 bases to trimming and J lost 2 bases; unmatched junction nucleotides: 4. Looking up the rest from reference TRBV5-8 and TRBJ2-3 gives the full variable domain: EAGVTQSPTHLIKTRGQQATLRCSPISGHTSVYWYQQALGLGLQFLLWYDEGEERNRGNFPPRFSGRQFPNYSSELNVNALELEDSALYLCASSPGTSDTDTQYFGPGTRLTVL.

CDR3 sequence (DNA): TGTGCCAGCACCATGACAGGGGTAGATGAGCAGTTCTTC. Translation: CASTMTGVDEQFF. The chain couples TRBV12-3 or TRBV12-4 to TRBJ2-1; TRBD1 matches 8 bases. The CDR3 consists of 13 residues. V dropped 7 bases and J dropped 8; count of bases not matched to a gene: 7.

The chain employs TRBV3-1 (or the pseudogene TRBV3-2) and TRBJ2-1; 14 bases are shared with TRBD2. This CDR3 is 15 amino acids long. After removal of 4 bases from V and 9 bases from J, the junction contained 5 bases not matched to a gene. The V gene's germline CDR1 is LGHDT and CDR2 YNNKEL (reference sequence). Written as DNA, the CDR3 is TGTGCCAGCAGCCCCGGGACTAGCGGGGGTAGTGAGCAGTTCTTC. Translation: CASSPGTSGGSEQFF.

This chain connects TRBV18 to TRBJ1-1, with 8 positions matching TRBD1. V lost 2 bases to trimming and J lost 3 bases; unmatched junction nucleotides: 5. The CDR3 contains 15 residues. In germline, CDR1 is KGHSH, CDR2 LQKENI. In DNA form, the CDR3 reads TGTGCCAGCTCACCAAGACAGGGGTGGGACACTGAAGCTTTCTTT. Its translation: CASSPRQGWDTEAFF.

The genes are TRBV5-1 and TRBJ1-1; possibly TRBD1 for D (5 bases). The germline CDR1 and CDR2 sequences are SGHRS and YFSETQ. The CDR3 extends over 15 amino acids. The germline V and J ends were trimmed by 2 bases and 6 bases, with 17 bases remaining between them. The DNA for the CDR3 is TGCGCCAGCAGCTTAATGGGGGGTCCATCTCCTGAAGCTTTCTTT. It is translated as CASSLMGGPSPEAFF.